These T cell receptor beta chains were read from a single sample in a study of T cell repertoires in cytomegalovirus infection. A single record per CDR3 protein comes from TCRdb applying MiXCR to the reads. The sample contains 300,000 or so distinct CDR3 sequences, just under 25% of which appear only once. These receptors have no identified antigens. The sequenced sample was cultured PBMCs, obtained from culture after CMV antigen stimulation. Receptor source: a human donor in good health (CMV status not recorded). Some clones in this sample may be carry-over from other donors' samples. The CDR3 runs from the conserved cysteine through the conserved F or W. D genes are given only for firm matches. Clone size appears in some rows only: once, few, many, or a class for an expanded clone.

v_call	d_call	j_call	clone_size	cdr3_aa	cdr3_nt
TRBV6-5	NA	TRBJ2-7	once	CASSRLAGWDEQYF	TGTGCCAGCAGTCGCCTTGCAGGGTGGGACGAGCAGTACTTC
TRBV30	NA	TRBJ1-5	NA	CAWSDRLYSNQPQHF	TGTGCCTGGAGTGACAGGCTTTATAGCAATCAGCCCCAGCATTTT
TRBV4-1	TRBD1	TRBJ1-2	few	CASRPTPETGGYGYTF	TGCGCCAGCAGACCTACCCCCGAGACAGGGGGCTATGGCTACACCTTC
TRBV7-8	NA	TRBJ1-2	NA	CASSLEQRSGYTF	TGTGCCAGCAGCTTAGAGCAACGGAGTGGCTACACCTTC
TRBV6-2/TRBV6-3	TRBD1	TRBJ1-3	many	CASRFLGQAPASSGNTIYF	TGTGCCAGCAGATTCCTGGGACAGGCACCGGCGAGCTCTGGAAACACCATATATTTT
TRBV5-1	NA	TRBJ2-7	many	CASSFWLGSDYEQYF	TGCGCCAGCAGCTTTTGGTTGGGAAGTGACTACGAGCAGTACTTC
TRBV28	TRBD2	TRBJ2-2	NA	CASSTSGTGTGELFF	TGTGCCAGCAGTACTAGCGGGACGGGGACCGGGGAGCTGTTTTTT
TRBV11-2	TRBD2	TRBJ2-1	NA	CASSSRLAPIGDEQFF	TGTGCCAGCAGCTCACGACTAGCGCCCATAGGGGATGAGCAGTTCTTC
TRBV7-9	NA	TRBJ1-2	NA	CASSLRGSPYGYTF	TGTGCCAGCAGCCTTAGAGGCAGCCCCTATGGCTACACCTTC
TRBV27	NA	TRBJ1-1	few	CASSLSAQNTEAFF	TGTGCCAGCAGTTTATCGGCTCAGAACACTGAAGCTTTCTTT
TRBV27	TRBD1	TRBJ2-7	NA	CASSLRAGGRYEQYF	TGTGCCAGCAGTTTAAGGGCAGGGGGTCGGTACGAGCAGTACTTC